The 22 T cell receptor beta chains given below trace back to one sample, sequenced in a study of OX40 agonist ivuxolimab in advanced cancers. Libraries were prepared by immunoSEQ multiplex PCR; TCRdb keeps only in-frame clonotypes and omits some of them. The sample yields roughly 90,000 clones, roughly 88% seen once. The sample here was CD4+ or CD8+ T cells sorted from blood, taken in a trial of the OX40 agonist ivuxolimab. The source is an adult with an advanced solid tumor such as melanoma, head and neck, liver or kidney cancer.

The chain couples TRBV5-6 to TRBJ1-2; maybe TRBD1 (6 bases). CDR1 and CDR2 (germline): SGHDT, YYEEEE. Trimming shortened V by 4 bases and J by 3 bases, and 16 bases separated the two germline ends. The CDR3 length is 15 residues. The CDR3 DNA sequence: TGTGCCAGCAGCATACCAGGGGCCCCCTACTATGGCTACACCTTC. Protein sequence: CASSIPGAPYYGYTF. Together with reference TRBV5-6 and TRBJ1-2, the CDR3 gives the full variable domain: DAGVTQSPTHLIKTRGQQVTLRCSPKSGHDTVSWYQQALGQGPQFIFQYYEEEERQRGNFPDRFSGHQFPNYSSELNVNALLLGDSALYLCASSIPGAPYYGYTFGSGTRLTVV.

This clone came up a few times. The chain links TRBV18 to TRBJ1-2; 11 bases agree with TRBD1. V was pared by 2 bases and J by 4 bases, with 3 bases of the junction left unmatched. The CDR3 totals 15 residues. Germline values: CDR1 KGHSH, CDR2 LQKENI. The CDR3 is CASSPGTGGGYGYTF. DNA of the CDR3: TGTGCCAGCTCACCAGGGACAGGGGGTGGCTATGGCTACACCTTC.

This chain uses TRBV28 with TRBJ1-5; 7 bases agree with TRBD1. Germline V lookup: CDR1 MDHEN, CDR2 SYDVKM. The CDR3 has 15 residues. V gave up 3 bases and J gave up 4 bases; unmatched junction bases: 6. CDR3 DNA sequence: TGTGCCAGCAGTTTGGGCAGGGGGAGTAATCAGCCCCAGCATTTT. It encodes CASSLGRGSNQPQHF. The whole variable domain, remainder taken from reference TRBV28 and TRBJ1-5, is DVKVTQSSRYLVKRTGEKVFLECVQDMDHENMFWYRQDPGLGLRLIYFSYDVKMKEKGDIPEGYSVSREKKERFSLILESASTNQTSMYLCASSLGRGSNQPQHFGDGTRLSIL.

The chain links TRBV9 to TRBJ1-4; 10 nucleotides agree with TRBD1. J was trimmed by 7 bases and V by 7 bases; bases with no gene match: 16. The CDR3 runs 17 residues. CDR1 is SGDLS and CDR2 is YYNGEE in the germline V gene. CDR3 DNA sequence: TGTGCCAGCGCCGACGGACAGGGGGGTTACGGTCGTGAAAAACTGTTTTTT. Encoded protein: CASADGQGGYGREKLFF.

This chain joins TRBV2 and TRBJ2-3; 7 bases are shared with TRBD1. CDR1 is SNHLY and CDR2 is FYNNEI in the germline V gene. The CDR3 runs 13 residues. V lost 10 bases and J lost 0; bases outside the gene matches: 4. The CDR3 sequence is CAIGTASTDTQYF. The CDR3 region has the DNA TGTGCCATCGGGACAGCTAGCACAGATACGCAGTATTTT.

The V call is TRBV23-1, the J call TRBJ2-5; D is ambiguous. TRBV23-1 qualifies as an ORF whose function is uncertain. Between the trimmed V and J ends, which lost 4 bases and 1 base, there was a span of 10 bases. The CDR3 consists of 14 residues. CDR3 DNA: TGCGCCAGCAGTCCCACTTGCCCCCAAGAGACCCAGTACTTC. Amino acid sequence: CASSPTCPQETQYF.

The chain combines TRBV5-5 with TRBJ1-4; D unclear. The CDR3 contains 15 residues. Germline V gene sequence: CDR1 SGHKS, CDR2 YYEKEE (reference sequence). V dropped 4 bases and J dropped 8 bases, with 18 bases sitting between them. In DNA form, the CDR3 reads TGTGCCAGCAGCCTCGACGTCCTGGGGAGCGAAAAACTGTTTTTT. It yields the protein CASSLDVLGSEKLFF.

The CDR3 sequence is CAISVGGKDEQFF. In DNA, the CDR3 is TGTGCCATCAGTGTCGGGGGAAAGGATGAGCAGTTCTTC. J is TRBJ2-1 and V is TRBV10-3; D might be TRBD2 (6 bases). Germline CDR1 reads ENHRY; CDR2 reads SYGVKD. The CDR3 length is 13 residues. Trimming removed 4 bases at V and 8 bases at J, with 12 bases between.

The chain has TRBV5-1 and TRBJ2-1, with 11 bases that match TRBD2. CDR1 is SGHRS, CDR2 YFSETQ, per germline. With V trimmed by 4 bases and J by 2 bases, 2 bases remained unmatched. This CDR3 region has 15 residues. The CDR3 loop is CASSVLAGAYNEQFF. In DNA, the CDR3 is TGCGCCAGCAGCGTACTAGCGGGGGCCTACAATGAGCAGTTCTTC.

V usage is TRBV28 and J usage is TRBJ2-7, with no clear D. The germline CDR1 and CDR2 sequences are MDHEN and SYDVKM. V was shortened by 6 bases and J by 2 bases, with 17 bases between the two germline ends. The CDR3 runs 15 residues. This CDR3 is CASSPQGQVPYEQYF. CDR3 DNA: TGTGCCAGCAGCCCACAAGGGCAGGTCCCCTACGAGCAGTACTTC.

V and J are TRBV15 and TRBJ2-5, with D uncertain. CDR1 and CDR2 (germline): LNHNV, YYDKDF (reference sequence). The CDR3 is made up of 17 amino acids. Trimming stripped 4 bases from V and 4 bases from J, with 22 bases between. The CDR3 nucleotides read TGTGCCACCAGCATTAACCCGCCTGATCGGATGGGAGAGACCCAGTACTTC. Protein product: CATSINPPDRMGETQYF.

This CDR3 reads CASMELAGFRGTQYF. The CDR3 nucleotides read TGTGCCAGCATGGAACTAGCGGGGTTCAGGGGTACGCAGTATTTT. This rearrangement joins TRBV6-1 to TRBJ2-3, with 10 positions matching TRBD2. The ends lost 7 bases at V and 8 bases at J; junction bases unmatched: 12. The CDR3 totals 15 residues. Germline CDR1 MNHNS, CDR2 SASEGT.

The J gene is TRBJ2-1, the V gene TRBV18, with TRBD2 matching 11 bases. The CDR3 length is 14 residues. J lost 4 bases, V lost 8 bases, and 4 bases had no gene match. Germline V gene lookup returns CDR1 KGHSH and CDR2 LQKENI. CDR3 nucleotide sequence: TGTGCCAGCCGTAGCGGGAGGGATTACAATGAGCAGTTCTTC. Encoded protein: CASRSGRDYNEQFF. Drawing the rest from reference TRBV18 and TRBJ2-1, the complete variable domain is NAGVMQNPRHLVRRRGQEARLRCSPMKGHSHVYWYRQLPEEGLKFMVYLQKENIIDESGMPKERFSAEFPKEGPSILRIQQVVRGDSAAYFCASRSGRDYNEQFFGPGTRLTVL.

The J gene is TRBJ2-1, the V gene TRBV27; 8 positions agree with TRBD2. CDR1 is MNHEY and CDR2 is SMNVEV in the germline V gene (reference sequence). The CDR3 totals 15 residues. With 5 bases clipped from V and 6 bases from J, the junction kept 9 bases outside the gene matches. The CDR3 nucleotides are TGTGCCAGCAGTCTACCGGGACTAGTTGTCAATGAGCAGTTCTTC. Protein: CASSLPGLVVNEQFF.

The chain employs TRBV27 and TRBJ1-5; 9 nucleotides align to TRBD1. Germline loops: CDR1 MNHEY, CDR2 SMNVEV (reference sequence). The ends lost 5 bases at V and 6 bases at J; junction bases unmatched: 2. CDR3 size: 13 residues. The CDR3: CASSQGQGQPQHF. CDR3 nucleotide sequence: TGTGCCAGCAGTCAGGGACAGGGTCAGCCCCAGCATTTT.

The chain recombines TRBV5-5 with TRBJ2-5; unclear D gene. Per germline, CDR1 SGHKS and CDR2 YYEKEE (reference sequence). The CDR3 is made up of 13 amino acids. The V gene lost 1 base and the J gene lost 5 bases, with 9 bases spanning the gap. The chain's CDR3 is CASSLMVGETQYF. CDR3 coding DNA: TGTGCCAGCAGCTTGATGGTGGGGGAGACCCAGTACTTC.

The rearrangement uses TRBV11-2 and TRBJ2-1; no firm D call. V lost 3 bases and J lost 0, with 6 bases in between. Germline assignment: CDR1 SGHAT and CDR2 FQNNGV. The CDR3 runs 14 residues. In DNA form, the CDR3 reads TGTGCCAGCAGCTTGTTCGGCTCCTACAATGAGCAGTTCTTC. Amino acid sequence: CASSLFGSYNEQFF.

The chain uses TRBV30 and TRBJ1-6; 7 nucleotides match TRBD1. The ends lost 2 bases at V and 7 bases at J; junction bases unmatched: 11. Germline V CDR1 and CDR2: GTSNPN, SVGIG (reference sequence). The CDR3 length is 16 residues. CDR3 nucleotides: TGTGCCTGGAGTACGACAGGGATGTTGAACAATTCACCCCTCCACTTT. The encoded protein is CAWSTTGMLNNSPLHF.

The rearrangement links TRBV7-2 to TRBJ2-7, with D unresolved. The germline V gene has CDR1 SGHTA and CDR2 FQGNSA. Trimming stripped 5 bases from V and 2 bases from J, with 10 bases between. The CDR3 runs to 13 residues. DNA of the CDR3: TGTGCCAGCAGCCGCGGACGCGCCTACGAGCAGTACTTC. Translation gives CASSRGRAYEQYF.

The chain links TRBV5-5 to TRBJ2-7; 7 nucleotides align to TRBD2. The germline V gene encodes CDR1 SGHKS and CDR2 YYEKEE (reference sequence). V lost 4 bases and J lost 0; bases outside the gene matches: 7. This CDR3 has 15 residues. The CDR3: CASSQSGMSSYEQYF. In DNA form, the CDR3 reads TGTGCCAGCAGCCAGAGCGGGATGAGCTCCTACGAGCAGTACTTC.

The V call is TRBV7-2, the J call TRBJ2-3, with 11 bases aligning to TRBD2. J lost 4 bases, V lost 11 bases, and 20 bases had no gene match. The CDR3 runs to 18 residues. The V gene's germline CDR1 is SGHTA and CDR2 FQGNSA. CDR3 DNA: TGTGCCGTAACCGAGGCATCGTTAGCGGGAGGGGGGGCAGATACGCAGTATTTT. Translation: CAVTEASLAGGGADTQYF.

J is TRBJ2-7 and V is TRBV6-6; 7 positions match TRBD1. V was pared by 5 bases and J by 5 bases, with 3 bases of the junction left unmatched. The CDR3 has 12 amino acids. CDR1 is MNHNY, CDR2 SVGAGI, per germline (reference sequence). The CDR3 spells CASSTGVNEQYF. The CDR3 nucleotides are TGTGCCAGCAGTACAGGGGTGAACGAGCAGTACTTC.